These 11 T cell receptor beta chains originate from one sample sequenced in a study of blood T cell repertoires in COVID-19. Some clones are missing from TCRdb's copy, which holds only in-frame ones; the method was immunoSEQ multiplex PCR. The repertoire includes 250,000 to 350,000 clones, 86% of them detected once, and about 3% sits in the top ten. Sample: peripheral blood. The receptor set was obtained from a woman aged 25-40 years with active or convalescent COVID-19.

This clone appeared once. This sequence joins TRBV18 and TRBJ2-1; TRBD2 is a possible D gene (7 bases). CDR1 is KGHSH, CDR2 LQKENI, per germline. The length of the CDR3 is 17 residues. V dropped 3 bases and J dropped 2 bases, with 17 bases sitting between them. The CDR3 DNA is TGTGCCAGCTCACCCTACGTTGGGGGGGGGCCCTACAATGAGCAGTTCTTC. Translation: CASSPYVGGGPYNEQFF.

The V and J genes are TRBV30 and TRBJ2-7; TRBD1 is a possible D gene (7 bases). With 1 base removed from V and 1 base from J, the gap between germline ends came to 11 bases. Germline CDR1 is GTSNPN and CDR2 is SVGIG (reference sequence). The CDR3 runs 14 residues. CDR3 in DNA: TGTGCCTGGAGTGCAGGGGGGTCATCCTACGAGCAGTACTTC. Its translation is CAWSAGGSSYEQYF.

The chain uses TRBV2 and TRBJ1-1; 9 positions match TRBD1. Germline V gene data show CDR1 as SNHLY and CDR2 as FYNNEI. V gave up 7 bases and J gave up 5 bases; unmatched junction bases: 5. This CDR3 region has 13 residues. The CDR3 loop is CASTRQGGTEAFF. The CDR3 DNA sequence: TGTGCCAGCACTCGACAGGGGGGTACTGAAGCTTTCTTT.

Only one count was recorded for this clone. This sequence joins TRBV20-1 and TRBJ2-1; 10 bases map to TRBD2. With V trimmed by 3 bases and J by 9 bases, 8 bases remained unmatched. This CDR3 is built from 14 residues. Germline CDR1 and CDR2: DFQATT and SNEGSKA (reference sequence). CDR3 sequence: CSASKTSGVGEQFF. The CDR3 coding sequence is TGCAGTGCTAGTAAAACTAGCGGGGTTGGTGAGCAGTTCTTC.

The chain carries TRBV4-2 and TRBJ2-7; D perhaps matches TRBD2 (5 bases). Per the germline V gene, CDR1 is LGHNA and CDR2 is YNFKEQ. This CDR3 spans 16 amino acids. Trimming left V 0 bases short and J 3 bases short, with 15 bases between. CDR3 loop: CASSQESGLALYEQYF. The CDR3 DNA is TGTGCCAGCAGCCAAGAAAGCGGACTTGCTCTCTACGAGCAGTACTTC.

The chain couples TRBV6-5 to TRBJ2-1, with 8 positions matching TRBD2. This CDR3 spans 15 amino acids. Per the germline V gene, CDR1 is MNHEY and CDR2 is SVGAGI. The V segment lost 4 bases and the J segment 4 bases; nucleotides outside the gene matches: 6. The CDR3 sequence: CASSSAGGPYNEQFF. The CDR3 DNA sequence: TGTGCCAGCAGTTCGGCGGGGGGACCATACAATGAGCAGTTCTTC.

V and J are TRBV3-1 (or the pseudogene TRBV3-2) and TRBJ1-2; 10 bases match TRBD1. The CDR3 has 14 residues. Germline trimming cut 4 bases from V and 8 bases from J; bases unmatched to any gene: 7. The germline CDR1 and CDR2 sequences are LGHDT and YNNKEL (reference sequence). For the CDR3, the DNA is TGTGCCAGCAGCCCCACGACAGGGGGCATGGGCTACACCTTC. It yields the protein CASSPTTGGMGYTF.

This clone was found a few times. This rearrangement joins TRBV4-3 to TRBJ2-1; 9 bases map to TRBD1. The CDR3 is made up of 16 amino acids. Germline V gene data show CDR1 as LGHNA and CDR2 as YSLEER. The V and J ends lost 0 bases and 6 bases, in that order; junction bases with no gene match: 6. CDR3 DNA sequence: TGCGCCAGCAGCCAAGATGAGGACAGGGGAGCCAATGAGCAGTTCTTC. The encoded protein is CASSQDEDRGANEQFF.

The chain joins TRBV24-1 to TRBJ2-1; perhaps TRBD1 as D (5 bases). CDR1 is KGHDR, CDR2 SFDVKD, per germline. Deletions cut 3 bases from V and 4 bases from J, with 9 bases between. The CDR3 loop spans 14 amino acids. CDR3: CATSDPRVYNEQFF. CDR3 bases: TGTGCCACCAGTGATCCCAGGGTTTACAATGAGCAGTTCTTC.

The V call is TRBV18, the J call TRBJ2-7; 9 bases fit TRBD1. Germline V CDR1 and CDR2: KGHSH, LQKENI. Germline trimming cut 4 bases from V and 1 base from J; bases unmatched to any gene: 8. The CDR3 totals 16 residues. CDR3 sequence reads: CASSRTGTGNSYEQYF. Written as DNA, the CDR3 is TGTGCCAGCTCACGTACCGGGACAGGGAATTCCTACGAGCAGTACTTC. The full variable domain, in which reference TRBV18 and TRBJ2-7 provide the parts outside the CDR3, is NAGVMQNPRHLVRRRGQEARLRCSPMKGHSHVYWYRQLPEEGLKFMVYLQKENIIDESGMPKERFSAEFPKEGPSILRIQQVVRGDSAAYFCASSRTGTGNSYEQYFGPGTRLTVT.

The rearrangement uses TRBV5-1 and TRBJ1-1; 9 bases fit TRBD1. Germline CDR1 and CDR2: SGHRS and YFSETQ. The CDR3 has 15 amino acids. The J segment lost 1 base and the V segment lost 0 bases, leaving 1 base of the junction unmatched. CDR3 sequence (DNA): TGCGCCAGCAGCTTGGTGACAGGGGGGAACACTGAAGCTTTCTTT. As protein: CASSLVTGGNTEAFF. Based on the CDR3 plus reference TRBV5-1 and TRBJ1-1, the full variable domain is KAGVTQTPRYLIKTRGQQVTLSCSPISGHRSVSWYQQTPGQGLQFLFEYFSETQRNKGNFPGRFSGRQFSNSRSEMNVSTLELGDSALYLCASSLVTGGNTEAFFGQGTRLTVV.